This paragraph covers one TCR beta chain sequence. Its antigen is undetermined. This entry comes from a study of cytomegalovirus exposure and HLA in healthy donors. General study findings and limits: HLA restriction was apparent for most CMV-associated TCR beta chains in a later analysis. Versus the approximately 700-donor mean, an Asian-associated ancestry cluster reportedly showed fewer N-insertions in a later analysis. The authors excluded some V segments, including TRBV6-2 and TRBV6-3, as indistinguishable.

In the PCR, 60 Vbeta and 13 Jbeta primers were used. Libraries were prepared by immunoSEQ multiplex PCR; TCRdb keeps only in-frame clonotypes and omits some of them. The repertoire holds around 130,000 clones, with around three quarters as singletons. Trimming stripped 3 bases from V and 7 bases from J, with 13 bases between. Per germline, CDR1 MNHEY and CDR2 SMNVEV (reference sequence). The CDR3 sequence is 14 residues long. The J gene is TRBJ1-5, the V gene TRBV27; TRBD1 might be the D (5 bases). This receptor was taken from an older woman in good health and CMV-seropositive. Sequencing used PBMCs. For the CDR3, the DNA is TGTGCCAGCAGTTTTCGACAGCACCACCAGCCCCAGCATTTT. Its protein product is CASSFRQHHQPQHF.